This T cell receptor (beta chain) was captured by sequencing in a study of T cell responses to AZD1222 COVID-19 vaccine. Regarding the study as a whole: Of the AZD1222 recipients, only 5 or 6 were seropositive at baseline.

Generated by immunoSEQ multiplex PCR, the TCRdb table keeps only in-frame clones and is missing some. Among more than 85,000 clones listed, 90% to 95% were seen once. Remarks on this clone: Its antigen remains unidentified.

CDR3 length: 14 amino acids. In germline, CDR1 is KGHSH, CDR2 LQKENI. The germline V and J ends were trimmed by 4 bases and 0 bases, with 9 bases remaining between them. Sample: peripheral blood, taken on day 0 of AZD1222 vaccination. The receptor's source is an adult in good health. The rearrangement uses TRBV18 and TRBJ1-2; D unclear. DNA for the CDR3: TGTGCCAGCTCACGACCGGGATCTAACTATGGCTACACCTTC. Amino acid sequence: CASSRPGSNYGYTF.